This T cell receptor (beta chain) was captured by sequencing in a study of blood T cell repertoires in COVID-19. Study context: Italy, Spain and the United States were the sources of the convalescent and acute COVID-19 samples. T cells, B-cell-depleted T cells, or PBMCs supplied cDNA or gDNA.

In the original workflow: Amplifying reference gene primers gave estimates of nucleated cell counts. Generated by immunoSEQ multiplex PCR, the TCRdb table keeps only in-frame clones and is missing some. That table is the source of V, J and clone size, and D and trimming were worked out from the DNA. Here the sample spans about 50,000 clones, about three quarters being singletons. After removal of 7 bases from V and 4 bases from J, the junction contained 12 bases not matched to a gene. The CDR3 contains 15 residues. CDR1 and CDR2 (germline): MNHEY, SVGAGI. This clone was seen a few times. This TCR was recovered from a man in his fifties or sixties with active or convalescent COVID-19. Sequenced input: peripheral blood. J is TRBJ2-5 and V is TRBV6-5; TRBD1 aligns across 7 bases. DNA of the CDR3: TGTGCCAGCAAGGGGGCGCGGTTCTTGAGAGAGACCCAGTACTTC. Amino acids: CASKGARFLRETQYF.